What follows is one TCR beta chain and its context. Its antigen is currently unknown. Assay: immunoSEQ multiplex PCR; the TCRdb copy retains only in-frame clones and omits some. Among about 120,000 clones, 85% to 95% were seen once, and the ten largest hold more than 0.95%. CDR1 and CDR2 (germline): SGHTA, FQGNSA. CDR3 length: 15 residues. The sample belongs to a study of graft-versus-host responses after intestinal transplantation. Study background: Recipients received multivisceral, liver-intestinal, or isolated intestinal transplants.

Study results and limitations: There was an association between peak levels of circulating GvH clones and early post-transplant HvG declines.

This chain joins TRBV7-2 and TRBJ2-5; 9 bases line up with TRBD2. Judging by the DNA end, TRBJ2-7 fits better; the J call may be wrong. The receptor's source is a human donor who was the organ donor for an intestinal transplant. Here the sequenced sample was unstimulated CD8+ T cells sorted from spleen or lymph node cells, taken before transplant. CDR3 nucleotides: TGTGCCAGCAGCTGGCTAGCGGGAATCTCCTACGAGCAGTACTTC. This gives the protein CASSWLAGISYEQYF.